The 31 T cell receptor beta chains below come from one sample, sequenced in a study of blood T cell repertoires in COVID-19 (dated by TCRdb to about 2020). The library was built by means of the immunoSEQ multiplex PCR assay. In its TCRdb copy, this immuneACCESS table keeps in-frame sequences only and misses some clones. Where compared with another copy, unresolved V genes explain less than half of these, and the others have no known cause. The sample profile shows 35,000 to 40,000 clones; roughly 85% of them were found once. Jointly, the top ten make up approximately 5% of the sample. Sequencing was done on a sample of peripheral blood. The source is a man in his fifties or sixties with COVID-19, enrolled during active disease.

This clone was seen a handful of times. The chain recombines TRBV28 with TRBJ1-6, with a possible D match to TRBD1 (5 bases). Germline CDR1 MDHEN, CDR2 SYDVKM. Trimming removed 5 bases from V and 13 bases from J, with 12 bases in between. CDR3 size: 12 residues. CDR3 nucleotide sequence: TGTGCCAGCAGTCCGCGGGGGACGCCCCTCCACTTT. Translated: CASSPRGTPLHF.

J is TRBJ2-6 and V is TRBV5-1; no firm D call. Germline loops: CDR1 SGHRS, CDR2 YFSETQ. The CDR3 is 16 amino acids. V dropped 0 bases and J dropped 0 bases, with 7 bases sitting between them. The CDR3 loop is CASSLGQISGANVLTF. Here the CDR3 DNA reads TGCGCCAGCAGCTTGGGGCAGATCTCTGGGGCCAACGTCCTGACTTTC.

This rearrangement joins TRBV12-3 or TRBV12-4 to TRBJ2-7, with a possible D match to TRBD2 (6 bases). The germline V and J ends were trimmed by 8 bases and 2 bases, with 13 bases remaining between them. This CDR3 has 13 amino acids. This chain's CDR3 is CASGSGATYEQYF. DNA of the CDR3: TGTGCCAGCGGTAGCGGAGCGACCTACGAGCAGTACTTC.

The CDR3 coding sequence is TGTGCCAGCAGTTTAGAACAGGGGTACGAGCAGTACTTC. It is translated as CASSLEQGYEQYF. The chain combines TRBV12-3 or TRBV12-4 with TRBJ2-7; 7 bases line up with TRBD1. The length of the CDR3 is 13 residues. V shed 1 base and J 4 bases; nucleotides not matched to a gene: 1.

The CDR3 loop is CATSSYSYEQYF. Here the CDR3 DNA reads TGTGCCACCAGCAGTTACTCCTACGAGCAGTACTTC. This chain joins TRBV15 and TRBJ2-7, with D uncertain. This CDR3 comprises 12 residues. Trimming took off 3 bases at V and 0 bases at J, with 3 bases between the two ends. Germline V gene sequence: CDR1 LNHNV, CDR2 YYDKDF (reference sequence).

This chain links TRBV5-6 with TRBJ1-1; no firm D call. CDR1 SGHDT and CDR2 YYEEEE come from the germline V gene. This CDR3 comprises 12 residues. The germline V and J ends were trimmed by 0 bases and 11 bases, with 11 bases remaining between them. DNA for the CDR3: TGTGCCAGCAGCTTGGTTTCGTCTCGGGCTTTCTTT. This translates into CASSLVSSRAFF.

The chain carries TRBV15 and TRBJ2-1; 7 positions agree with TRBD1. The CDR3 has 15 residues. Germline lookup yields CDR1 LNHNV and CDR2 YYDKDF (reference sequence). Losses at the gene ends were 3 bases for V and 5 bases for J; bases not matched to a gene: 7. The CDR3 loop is CATSSQGQTHNEQFF. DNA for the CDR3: TGTGCCACCAGCAGCCAGGGACAGACTCACAATGAGCAGTTCTTC.

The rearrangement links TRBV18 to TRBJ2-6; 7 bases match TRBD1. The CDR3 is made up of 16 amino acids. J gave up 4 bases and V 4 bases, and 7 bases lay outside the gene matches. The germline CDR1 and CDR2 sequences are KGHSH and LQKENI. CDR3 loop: CASSLDRVSGANVLTF. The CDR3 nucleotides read TGTGCCAGCTCACTCGACAGGGTATCCGGGGCCAACGTCCTGACTTTC.

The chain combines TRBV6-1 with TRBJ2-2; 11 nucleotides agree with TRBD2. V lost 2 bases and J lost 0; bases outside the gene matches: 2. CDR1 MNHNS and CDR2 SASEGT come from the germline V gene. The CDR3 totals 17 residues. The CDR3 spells CASSERLAGPNTGELFF. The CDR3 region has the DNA TGTGCCAGCAGTGAAAGACTAGCGGGACCGAACACCGGGGAGCTGTTTTTT.

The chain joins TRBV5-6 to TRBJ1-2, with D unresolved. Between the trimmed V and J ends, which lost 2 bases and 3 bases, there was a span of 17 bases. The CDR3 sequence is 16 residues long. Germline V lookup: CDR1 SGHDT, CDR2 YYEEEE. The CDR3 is CASSFGLPLADYGYTF. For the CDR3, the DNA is TGTGCCAGCAGCTTTGGCCTCCCTCTTGCTGACTATGGCTACACCTTC.

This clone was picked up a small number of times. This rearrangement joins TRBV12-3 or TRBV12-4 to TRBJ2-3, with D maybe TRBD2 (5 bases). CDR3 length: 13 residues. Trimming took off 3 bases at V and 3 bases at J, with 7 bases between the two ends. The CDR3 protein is CASSLPGTDTQYF. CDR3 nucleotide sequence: TGTGCCAGCAGTTTGCCGGGAACAGATACGCAGTATTTT.

CDR3 region: CASSARDRGTEAFF. CDR3 sequence (DNA): TGTGCCAGCAGTGCCCGGGACAGGGGGACTGAAGCTTTCTTT. The J gene is TRBJ1-1, the V gene TRBV28; 11 nucleotides agree with TRBD1. Trimming took 5 bases from V and 5 from J; bases not matched to a gene: 4. The CDR3 covers 14 residues. Germline assignment: CDR1 MDHEN and CDR2 SYDVKM.

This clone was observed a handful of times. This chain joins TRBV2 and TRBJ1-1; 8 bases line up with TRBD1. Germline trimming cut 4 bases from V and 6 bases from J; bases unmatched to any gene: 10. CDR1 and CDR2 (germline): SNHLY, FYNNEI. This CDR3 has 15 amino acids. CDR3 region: CASSGLQGGLSEAFF. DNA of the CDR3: TGTGCCAGCAGTGGTTTACAGGGGGGATTGTCTGAAGCTTTCTTT.

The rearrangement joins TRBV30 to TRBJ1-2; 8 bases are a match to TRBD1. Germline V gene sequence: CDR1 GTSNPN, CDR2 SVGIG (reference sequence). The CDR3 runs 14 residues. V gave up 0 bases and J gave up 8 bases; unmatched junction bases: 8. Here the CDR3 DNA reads TGTGCCTGGAGTGTGGCAGGGGGCGCCGAGGGCTACACCTTC. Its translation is CAWSVAGGAEGYTF.

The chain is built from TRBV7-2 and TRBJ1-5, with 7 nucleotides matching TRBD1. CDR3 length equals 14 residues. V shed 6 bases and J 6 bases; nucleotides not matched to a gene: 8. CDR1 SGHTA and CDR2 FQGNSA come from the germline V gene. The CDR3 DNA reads TGTGCCAGCAGTCTTAGAGGGGGCGGTCAGCCCCAGCATTTT. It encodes CASSLRGGGQPQHF.

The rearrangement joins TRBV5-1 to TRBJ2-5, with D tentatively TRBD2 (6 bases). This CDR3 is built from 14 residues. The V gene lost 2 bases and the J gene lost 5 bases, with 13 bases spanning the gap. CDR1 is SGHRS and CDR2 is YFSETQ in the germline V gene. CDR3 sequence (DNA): TGCGCCAGCAGCTTTGGGGGAGGCCCGGAGACCCAGTACTTC. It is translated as CASSFGGGPETQYF.

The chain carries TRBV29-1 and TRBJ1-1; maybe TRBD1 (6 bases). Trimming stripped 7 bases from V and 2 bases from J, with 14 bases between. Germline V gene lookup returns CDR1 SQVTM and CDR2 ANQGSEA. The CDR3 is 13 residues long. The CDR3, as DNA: TGCAGCGCCCTCCCAGGGGTCAACACTGAAGCTTTCTTT. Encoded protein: CSALPGVNTEAFF.

The CDR3 region is CASSQAGGWEQYF. The DNA of the CDR3 is TGTGCCAGCAGCCAAGCGGGAGGTTGGGAGCAGTACTTC. The rearrangement uses TRBV6-5 and TRBJ2-7, with 9 bases matching TRBD2. The CDR3 has 13 amino acids. With V trimmed by 6 bases and J by 7 bases, 7 bases remained unmatched. Germline V gives CDR1 MNHEY, CDR2 SVGAGI.

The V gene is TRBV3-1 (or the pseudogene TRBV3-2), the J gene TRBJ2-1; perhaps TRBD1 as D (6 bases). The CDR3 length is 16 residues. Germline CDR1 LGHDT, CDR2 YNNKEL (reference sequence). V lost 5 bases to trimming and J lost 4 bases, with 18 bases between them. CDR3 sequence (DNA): TGTGCCAGCAGCGCTCAGGGGACGAGGCGGTACAATGAGCAGTTCTTC. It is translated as CASSAQGTRRYNEQFF.

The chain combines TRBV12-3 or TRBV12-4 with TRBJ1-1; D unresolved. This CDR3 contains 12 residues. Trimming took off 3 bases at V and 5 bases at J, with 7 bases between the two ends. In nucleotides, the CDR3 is TGTGCCAGCAGTTTTATGCGGACTGAAGCTTTCTTT. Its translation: CASSFMRTEAFF.

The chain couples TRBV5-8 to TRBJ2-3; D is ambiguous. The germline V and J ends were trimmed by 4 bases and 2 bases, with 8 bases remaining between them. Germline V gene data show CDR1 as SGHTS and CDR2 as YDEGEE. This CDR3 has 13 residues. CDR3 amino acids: CASSEAFTDTQYF. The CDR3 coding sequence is TGTGCCAGCAGCGAAGCTTTCACAGATACGCAGTATTTT.

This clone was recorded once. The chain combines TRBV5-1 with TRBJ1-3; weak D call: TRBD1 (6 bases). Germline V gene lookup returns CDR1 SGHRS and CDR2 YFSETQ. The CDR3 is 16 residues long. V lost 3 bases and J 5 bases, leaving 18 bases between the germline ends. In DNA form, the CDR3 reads TGCGCCAGCAGCTCGGACCAACAGGGTCGTAGAAACACCATATATTTT. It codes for CASSSDQQGRRNTIYF. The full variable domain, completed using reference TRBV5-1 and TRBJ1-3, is KAGVTQTPRYLIKTRGQQVTLSCSPISGHRSVSWYQQTPGQGLQFLFEYFSETQRNKGNFPGRFSGRQFSNSRSEMNVSTLELGDSALYLCASSSDQQGRRNTIYFGEGSWLTVV.

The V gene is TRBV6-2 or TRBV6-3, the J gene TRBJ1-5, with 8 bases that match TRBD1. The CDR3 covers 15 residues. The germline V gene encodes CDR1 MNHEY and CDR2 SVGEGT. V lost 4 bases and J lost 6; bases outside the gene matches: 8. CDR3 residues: CASSLDRVGGQPQHF. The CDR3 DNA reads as TGTGCCAGCAGTTTGGACAGGGTGGGTGGTCAGCCCCAGCATTTT.

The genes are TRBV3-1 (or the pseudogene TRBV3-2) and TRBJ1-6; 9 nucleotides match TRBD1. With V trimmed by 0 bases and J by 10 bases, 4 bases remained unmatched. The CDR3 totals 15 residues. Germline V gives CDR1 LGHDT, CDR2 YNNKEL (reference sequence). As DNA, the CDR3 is TGTGCCAGCAGCCAAGAACAGGGGGCAGGATCACCCCTCCACTTT. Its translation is CASSQEQGAGSPLHF.

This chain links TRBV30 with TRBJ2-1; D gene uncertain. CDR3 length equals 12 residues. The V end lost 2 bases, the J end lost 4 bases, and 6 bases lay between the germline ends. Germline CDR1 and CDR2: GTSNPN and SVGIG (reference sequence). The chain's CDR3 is CAWSQMYNEQFF. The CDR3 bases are TGTGCCTGGAGTCAAATGTACAATGAGCAGTTCTTC. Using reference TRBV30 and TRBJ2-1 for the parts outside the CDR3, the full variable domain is SQTIHQWPATLVQPVGSPLSLECTVEGTSNPNLYWYRQAAGRGLQLLFYSVGIGQISSEVPQNLSASRPQDRQFILSSKKLLLSDSGFYLCAWSQMYNEQFFGPGTRLTVL.

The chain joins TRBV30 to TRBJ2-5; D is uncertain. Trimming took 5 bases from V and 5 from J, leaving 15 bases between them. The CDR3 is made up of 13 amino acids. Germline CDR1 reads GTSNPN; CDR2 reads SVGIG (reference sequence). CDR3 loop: CAWRHSLGETQYF. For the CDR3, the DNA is TGTGCCTGGCGTCACTCACTCGGGGAGACCCAGTACTTC.

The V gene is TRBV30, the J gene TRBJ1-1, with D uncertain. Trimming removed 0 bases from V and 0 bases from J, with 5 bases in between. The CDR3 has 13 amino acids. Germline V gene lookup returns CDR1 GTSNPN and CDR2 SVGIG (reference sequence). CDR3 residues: CAWSVTVNTEAFF. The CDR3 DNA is TGTGCCTGGAGTGTAACTGTGAACACTGAAGCTTTCTTT.

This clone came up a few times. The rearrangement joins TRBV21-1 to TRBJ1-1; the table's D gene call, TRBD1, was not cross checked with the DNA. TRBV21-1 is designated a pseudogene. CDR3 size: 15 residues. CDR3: CASRNRQGANTEAFF. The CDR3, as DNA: TGTGCCAGCAGAAATCGACAGGGGGCGAACACTGAAGCTTTCTTT.

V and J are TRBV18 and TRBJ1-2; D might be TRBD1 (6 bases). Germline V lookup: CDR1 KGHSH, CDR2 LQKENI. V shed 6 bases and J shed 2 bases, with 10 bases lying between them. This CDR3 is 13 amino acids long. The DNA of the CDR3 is TGTGCCAGCTCCCAGGGGACAAACTATGGCTACACCTTC. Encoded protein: CASSQGTNYGYTF.

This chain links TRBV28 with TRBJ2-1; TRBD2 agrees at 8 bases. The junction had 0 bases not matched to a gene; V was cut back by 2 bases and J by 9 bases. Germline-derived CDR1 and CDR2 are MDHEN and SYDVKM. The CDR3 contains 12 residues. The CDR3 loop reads CASSLLAGEQFF. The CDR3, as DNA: TGTGCCAGCAGTTTACTAGCGGGTGAGCAGTTCTTC.

The CDR3 loop reads CASSPGFWPRSGRAGDTQYF. The CDR3, as DNA: TGCGCCAGCAGCCCAGGCTTTTGGCCTCGAAGCGGGAGGGCCGGGGATACGCAGTATTTT. The chain joins TRBV5-1 to TRBJ2-3; TRBD2 matches at 10 bases. The CDR3 consists of 20 residues. J gave up 6 bases and V 4 bases, and 23 bases lay outside the gene matches. The germline CDR1 and CDR2 sequences are SGHRS and YFSETQ.